A single sample is the source of the 16 T cell receptor beta chains below, sequenced in a study of Graves' ophthalmopathy and Graves' hyperthyroidism. Investigators amplified TCR beta CDR3 regions from RNA transcripts. HTBI-primed RT-PCR formed the first round, and a multiplex PCR formed the second. TCRdb redid the calling of the multiplex PCR reads with MiXCR, one entry per CDR3 protein. The sample shows hundreds of thousands of distinct CDR3 sequences, about 20% of them seen only once. Sequencing was performed on peripheral blood. The source of these receptors is a woman between 18 and 30 years old with stable Graves' hyperthyroidism. Some clones in this sample may be carry-over from other donors' samples.

The chain couples TRBV5-1 to TRBJ2-2; D may be TRBD1 (6 bases). CDR1 SGHRS and CDR2 YFSETQ come from the germline V gene. The V end lost 4 bases, the J end lost 1 base, and 11 bases lay between the germline ends. The CDR3 contains 15 residues. Here the CDR3 reads CASSTATGNTGELFF. The CDR3 DNA is TGCGCCAGCAGCACGGCGACAGGGAACACCGGGGAGCTGTTTTTT.

The chain employs TRBV6-1 and TRBJ1-5; D is unclear. V shed 6 bases and J shed 7 bases, with 13 bases lying between them. Germline CDR1 MNHNS, CDR2 SASEGT. The CDR3 has 13 amino acids. DNA for the CDR3: TGTGCCAGCAGACCGGGTTCTGGGCAGCCCCAGCATTTT. Translation gives CASRPGSGQPQHF.

In its sample, this clonotype was seen many times. V gene TRBV28 combines with J gene TRBJ2-7; possibly TRBD1 or TRBD2 for D (6 bases each). The CDR3 is 19 residues long. CDR1 MDHEN and CDR2 SYDVKM come from the germline V gene. With 0 bases removed from V and 0 bases from J, the gap between germline ends came to 21 bases. The CDR3 sequence is CASSLWGFGGGRSSYEQYF. The CDR3 nucleotides read TGTGCCAGCAGTTTATGGGGTTTCGGGGGCGGACGGAGCTCCTACGAGCAGTACTTC.

The rearrangement joins TRBV11-2 to TRBJ2-7; TRBD1 might be the D (5 bases). This CDR3 contains 14 residues. Germline V gene lookup returns CDR1 SGHAT and CDR2 FQNNGV. Deletions cut 4 bases from V and 6 bases from J, with 16 bases between. CDR3 in amino acids: CASSSPRASSEQYF. CDR3 sequence (DNA): TGTGCCAGCAGCTCCCCCAGGGCATCTAGCGAGCAGTACTTC. The full variable domain, in which reference TRBV11-2 and TRBJ2-7 provide the parts outside the CDR3, is EAGVAQSPRYKIIEKRQSVAFWCNPISGHATLYWYQQILGQGPKLLIQFQNNGVVDDSQLPKDRFSAERLKGVDSTLKIQPAKLEDSAVYLCASSSPRASSEQYFGPGTRLTVT.

The CDR3 spells CASSLWALSGDQPQHF. CDR3 nucleotides: TGTGCCAGCAGTCTTTGGGCCCTAAGCGGGGATCAGCCCCAGCATTTT. The chain joins TRBV12-3 or TRBV12-4 to TRBJ1-5; no definite D call. Trimming removed 5 bases at V and 5 bases at J, with 19 bases between. The CDR3 extends over 16 amino acids.

This clonotype has a count of ten or more. The chain couples TRBV7-2 to TRBJ2-3; no clear D. Germline CDR1 reads SGHTA; CDR2 reads FQGNSA. The CDR3 sequence is 14 residues long. V was clipped by 5 bases and J by 2 bases, with 11 bases between them. The CDR3 reads CASSPPPTTDTQYF. The CDR3 DNA reads TGTGCCAGCAGCCCGCCCCCTACCACAGATACGCAGTATTTT.

As to this clonotype: A much bigger clone sits one base away, suggesting this may be a read error. This is likely a read error, given that the CDR3 carries no conserved phenylalanine or tryptophan at its end. No DNA is shown, since the ends of the CDR3 on it are uncertain; the CDR3 is the one TCRdb lists. The chain joins TRBV5-1 to TRBJ2-5. The CDR3 spans 14 amino acids, including both terminal residues. Germline-derived CDR1 and CDR2 are SGHRS and YFSETQ. The CDR3 here is CASSFGPGKETQYY.

Comment on this clonotype: A much larger clone differs by one base, so this may be a read error. For the CDR3, the DNA is TGTGCCATCATTGGAACTAGCGGGCCCGGAGAGACCCAGTACTTC. Its protein product is CAIIGTSGPGETQYF. The rearrangement joins TRBV10-3 to TRBJ2-5, with 9 bases that match TRBD2. V dropped 7 bases and J dropped 4; count of bases not matched to a gene: 10. Germline CDR1 and CDR2: ENHRY and SYGVKD. This CDR3 has 15 residues.

This clonotype has more than one count but fewer than ten. The V call is TRBV7-9, the J call TRBJ1-2; D unresolved. CDR1 is SEHNR and CDR2 is FQNEAQ in the germline V gene (reference sequence). This CDR3 spans 13 amino acids. The V end lost 0 bases, the J end lost 4 bases, and 6 bases lay between the germline ends. The CDR3: CASSLAGAYGYTF. CDR3 sequence (DNA): TGTGCCAGCAGCTTAGCCGGTGCCTATGGCTACACCTTC.

The gene calls are TRBV3-1 and TRBJ1-1; 10 bases are a match to TRBD1. CDR3 length equals 18 residues. The V gene end was trimmed by 4 bases and the J gene end by 0 bases; junction bases not matched to a gene: 11. Germline V gene sequence: CDR1 LGHDT, CDR2 YNNKEL (reference sequence). The CDR3 is CASSPRTGGFGMNTEAFF. The CDR3, as DNA: TGTGCCAGCAGCCCTCGGACAGGGGGATTCGGCATGAACACTGAAGCTTTCTTT.

Ten or more counts support this clonotype. The chain recombines TRBV7-3 with TRBJ1-1; D is unclear. The V end lost 5 bases, the J end lost 5 bases, and 12 bases lay between the germline ends. The V gene's germline CDR1 is SGHTA and CDR2 FQGTGA. CDR3 length equals 13 residues. The CDR3 loop is CASSPTEETEAFF. CDR3 bases: TGTGCCAGCAGCCCGACGGAGGAGACTGAAGCTTTCTTT. The entire variable domain, with the rest obtained from reference TRBV7-3 and TRBJ1-1, is as follows: GAGVSQTPSNKVTEKGKYVELRCDPISGHTALYWYRQSLGQGPEFLIYFQGTGAADDSGLPNDRFFAVRPEGSVSTLKIQRTERGDSAVYLCASSPTEETEAFFGQGTRLTVV.

A word on this clonotype: A much larger clonotype is one base distant, so this may be a read error. The V and J genes are TRBV2 and TRBJ1-1, with D possibly TRBD1 on 6 matching bases. Per germline, CDR1 SNHLY and CDR2 FYNNEI. CDR3 length: 16 residues. DNA of the CDR3: TGTGCCAGCAGAGGGGACGGAATCCCACGGGACACTGAATCTTTCTTT. Amino acid sequence: CASRGDGIPRDTESFF.

With respect to this clonotype: This may come from a read error, since a much larger clone is one base off. The chain is built from TRBV28 and TRBJ2-7; the D gene is possibly TRBD1 (6 bases). CDR3 size: 14 residues. Trimming pared 6 bases from V and 0 bases from J, leaving 12 bases between. The germline V gene encodes CDR1 MDHEN and CDR2 SYDVKM. CDR3: CASRGTLSSYEQYF. The CDR3 DNA is TGTGCCAGCAGGGGGACACTAAGCTCCTACGAGCAGTACTTC. Using reference TRBV28 and TRBJ2-7 for the parts outside the CDR3, the full variable domain is DVKVTQSSRYLVKRTGEKVFLECVQDMDHENMFWYRQDPGLGLRLIYFSYDVKMKEKGDIPEGYSVSREKKERFSLILESASTNQTSMYLCASRGTLSSYEQYFGPGTRLTVT.

This clonotype was seen many times. The DNA for the CDR3 is TGTGCCAGCAGCCCTAGGACGGGCTACACTGAAGCTTTCTTT. As protein: CASSPRTGYTEAFF. J is TRBJ1-1 and V is TRBV7-9; D remains unclear. Trimming stripped 5 bases from V and 3 bases from J, with 13 bases between. The CDR3 contains 14 residues. Germline lookup yields CDR1 SEHNR and CDR2 FQNEAQ (reference sequence).

This clonotype was counted between two and nine times. This chain joins TRBV6-1 and TRBJ2-5, with 8 bases aligning to TRBD1. This CDR3 contains 13 residues. The ends lost 8 bases at V and 4 bases at J; junction bases unmatched: 6. Germline assignment: CDR1 MNHNS and CDR2 SASEGT. The CDR3 bases are TGTGCCAGCGGACGACAGGGGAGAGAGACCCAGTACTTC. Residues: CASGRQGRETQYF.

This clonotype was recorded at least ten times. This chain connects TRBV7-2 to TRBJ2-7; 8 bases align to TRBD2. Trimming took 0 bases from V and 0 from J; bases not matched to a gene: 13. Germline CDR1 and CDR2: SGHTA and FQGNSA. The CDR3 runs 19 residues. CDR3 nucleotides: TGTGCCAGCAGCTTAGCGTCTAGCGGGTTCCGAACGTTCTCCTACGAGCAGTACTTC. This gives the protein CASSLASSGFRTFSYEQYF.